Below are 29 T cell receptor beta chains sequenced from a single sample in a study of vaccination and CD4 T cells after COVID-19. Treatment noted: roughly 10-day PBMC culture with coronavirus spike peptide pools or control peptides (ViraFEST assay). No antigen is known for these receptors. Sequence data for DNA of cultured CD4+ T cells were generated by the Oncomine TCR Beta short-read assay. TCRdb called the PCR reads again in MiXCR, with one record for every CDR3 protein. The sample has over 10,000 distinct CDR3 sequences; 45% to 50% are singletons. Sequences were obtained from CD4+ T cells from blood, cultured in vitro. Every receptor here comes from a human donor who had recovered from COVID-19.

The gene calls are TRBV7-3 and TRBJ1-1; 8 nucleotides align to TRBD1. Per the germline V gene, CDR1 is SGHTA and CDR2 is FQGTGA. The CDR3 is 15 amino acids. J lost 5 bases, V lost 3 bases, and 8 bases had no gene match. DNA for the CDR3: TGTGCCAGCAGCTTCGCAGGGGGCCAAGGGACTGAAGCTTTCTTT. This translates into CASSFAGGQGTEAFF.

This clonotype was counted only a few times. CDR3 amino acids: CSARVPGDNSPLHF. DNA for the CDR3: TGCAGTGCTAGAGTCCCAGGGGATAATTCACCCCTCCACTTT. The chain combines TRBV20-1 with TRBJ1-6; TRBD1 is a possible D gene (6 bases). CDR1 is DFQATT and CDR2 is SNEGSKA in the germline V gene (reference sequence). This CDR3 is 14 amino acids long. The germline V and J ends were trimmed by 1 base and 5 bases, with 9 bases remaining between them.

The chain employs TRBV30 and TRBJ2-2; 8 nucleotides line up with TRBD2. V lost 0 bases to trimming and J lost 4 bases; unmatched junction nucleotides: 4. The CDR3 is 15 amino acids. CDR1 is GTSNPN, CDR2 SVGIG, per germline (reference sequence). The CDR3, as DNA: TGTGCCTGGAGTGTCCGACGGGAGGGCACCGGGGAGCTGTTTTTT. Its protein is CAWSVRREGTGELFF.

J is TRBJ2-5 and V is TRBV4-1; D possibly corresponds to TRBD1 (6 bases). The V gene's germline CDR1 is MGHRA and CDR2 YSYEKL. Trimming removed 0 bases from V and 3 bases from J, with 14 bases in between. This CDR3 contains 16 residues. CDR3 amino acids: CASSQDWGPNKETQYF. CDR3 nucleotides: TGCGCCAGCAGCCAAGATTGGGGGCCGAACAAAGAGACCCAGTACTTC.

This clonotype was seen once. The V gene is TRBV27, the J gene TRBJ2-7; D ambiguous. This CDR3 has 10 residues. Germline values: CDR1 MNHEY, CDR2 SMNVEV (reference sequence). The V and J ends lost 10 bases and 7 bases respectively, with 11 bases between them. For the CDR3, the DNA is TGTGCCACCCCGGACGATGAGCAGTACTTC. It codes for CATPDDEQYF.

The rearrangement joins TRBV20-1 to TRBJ1-1; a weak D match, TRBD1 (6 bases). The CDR3 covers 14 residues. The germline V gene encodes CDR1 DFQATT and CDR2 SNEGSKA (reference sequence). Trimming shortened V by 1 base and J by 11 bases, and 20 bases separated the two germline ends. The CDR3: CSARVGGTSGGAFF. DNA of the CDR3: TGCAGTGCTAGAGTTGGGGGCACATCCGGGGGGGCTTTCTTT.

The gene calls are TRBV28 and TRBJ1-6; D gene unclear. From germline, CDR1 is MDHEN and CDR2 SYDVKM. The CDR3 runs 16 residues. The germline V and J ends were trimmed by 1 base and 9 bases, with 16 bases remaining between them. CDR3 coding DNA: TGTGCCAGCAGTTTATTCCGGGCCTCTAGCTTTTCACCCCTCCACTTT. As protein: CASSLFRASSFSPLHF. The full variable domain, in which reference TRBV28 and TRBJ1-6 provide the parts outside the CDR3, is DVKVTQSSRYLVKRTGEKVFLECVQDMDHENMFWYRQDPGLGLRLIYFSYDVKMKEKGDIPEGYSVSREKKERFSLILESASTNQTSMYLCASSLFRASSFSPLHFGNGTRLTVT.

The chain joins TRBV12-3 or TRBV12-4 to TRBJ2-2; D is unclear. Trimming removed 3 bases at V and 5 bases at J, with 7 bases between. The CDR3 extends over 13 amino acids. CDR3 bases: TGTGCCAGCAGTTTTGTCAGGACCGGGGAGCTGTTTTTT. The encoded protein is CASSFVRTGELFF.

The chain couples TRBV27 to TRBJ1-5; no firm D call. The CDR3 contains 15 residues. V was shortened by 5 bases and J by 0 bases, with 11 bases between the two germline ends. Per germline, CDR1 MNHEY and CDR2 SMNVEV (reference sequence). CDR3 protein: CASSPRIYSNQPQHF. CDR3 nucleotide sequence: TGTGCCAGCAGTCCCAGGATTTATAGCAATCAGCCCCAGCATTTT.

In this sample, this clonotype turned up once. The genes are TRBV11-2 and TRBJ2-7; tentatively, D is TRBD1 (8 bases). The CDR3 length is 15 residues. Trimming pared 5 bases from V and 1 base from J, leaving 15 bases between. Germline CDR1 and CDR2: SGHAT and FQNNGV. The CDR3 sequence: CASSAYRGGSYEQYF. The CDR3 coding sequence is TGTGCCAGCAGCGCCTACAGGGGGGGGTCCTACGAGCAGTACTTC.

This clonotype was counted a few times. The gene calls are TRBV6-1 and TRBJ1-2; D may be TRBD1 (6 bases). Deletions cut 6 bases from V and 8 bases from J, with 16 bases between. The CDR3 runs to 13 residues. Germline CDR1 and CDR2: MNHNS and SASEGT. This CDR3 reads CASRGSRGFGYTF. CDR3 sequence (DNA): TGTGCCAGCAGGGGGAGCAGGGGATTCGGCTACACCTTC.

This chain joins TRBV4-2 and TRBJ2-1, with 8 bases identical to TRBD2. From germline, CDR1 is LGHNA and CDR2 YNFKEQ. The CDR3 totals 16 residues. V shed 4 bases, J shed 8 bases, and the junction held 13 bases outside the gene matches. The CDR3 protein is CASSPQGAPRGDEQFF. The CDR3 DNA reads as TGTGCCAGCAGCCCCCAAGGGGCACCGCGGGGGGATGAGCAGTTCTTC.

The chain has TRBV6-1 and TRBJ2-5; 12 positions match TRBD2. The CDR3 has 16 amino acids. CDR1 MNHNS and CDR2 SASEGT come from the germline V gene. V dropped 6 bases and J dropped 4; count of bases not matched to a gene: 9. CDR3 sequence reads: CASSRSSGRAGETQYF. CDR3 bases: TGTGCCAGCAGCCGATCTAGCGGGAGGGCCGGAGAGACCCAGTACTTC.

This clonotype was seen a few times. As DNA, the CDR3 is TGTGCCAGCAGCTTAGGTTTCTCTGAAGCTTTCTTT. This encodes CASSLGFSEAFF. The chain joins TRBV7-2 to TRBJ1-1, with D unclear. Germline assignment: CDR1 SGHTA and CDR2 FQGNSA. With 1 base removed from V and 6 bases from J, the gap between germline ends came to 6 bases. The CDR3 extends over 12 amino acids.

The rearrangement joins TRBV18 to TRBJ2-5, with TRBD2 matching 7 bases. The CDR3 is 17 residues long. Germline CDR1 KGHSH, CDR2 LQKENI. V lost 1 base, J lost 2 bases, and 10 bases stayed unmatched. Written as DNA, the CDR3 is TGTGCCAGCTCACCACTACGGCGGGCGGGAGTACAAGAGACCCAGTACTTC. Encoded protein: CASSPLRRAGVQETQYF. The full variable domain, rest sourced from reference TRBV18 and TRBJ2-5, is NAGVMQNPRHLVRRRGQEARLRCSPMKGHSHVYWYRQLPEEGLKFMVYLQKENIIDESGMPKERFSAEFPKEGPSILRIQQVVRGDSAAYFCASSPLRRAGVQETQYFGPGTRLLVL.

J is TRBJ2-7 and V is TRBV20-1, with D perhaps TRBD2 (6 bases). The CDR3 covers 16 residues. Germline values: CDR1 DFQATT, CDR2 SNEGSKA (reference sequence). Trimming removed 1 base at V and 0 bases at J, with 16 bases between. DNA for the CDR3: TGCAGTGCTAGAGGTTCCCTAGCGACGCCCTCCTACGAGCAGTACTTC. Translated: CSARGSLATPSYEQYF.

The table lists this clonotype with a count of one. V is TRBV6-5 and J is TRBJ2-1; 9 bases are shared with TRBD2. CDR1 is MNHEY, CDR2 SVGAGI, per germline. CDR3 size: 19 residues. The V and J ends lost 0 bases and 6 bases, in that order; junction bases with no gene match: 15. CDR3 region: CASSYSKSAFASGTNEQFF. In nucleotides, the CDR3 is TGTGCCAGCAGTTACTCGAAATCAGCATTTGCTAGCGGGACCAATGAGCAGTTCTTC.

The chain links TRBV6-5 to TRBJ1-1; D is undetermined. The CDR3 has 13 residues. Germline lookup yields CDR1 MNHEY and CDR2 SVGAGI. V was pared by 4 bases and J by 2 bases, with 8 bases between. CDR3 amino acids: CASSSQRNTEAFF. CDR3 coding DNA: TGTGCCAGCAGTTCCCAGAGAAACACTGAAGCTTTCTTT.

In this sample, this clonotype turned up a few times. The chain is built from TRBV7-2 and TRBJ2-5; 8 nucleotides match TRBD1. J lost 4 bases, V lost 2 bases, and 3 bases had no gene match. This CDR3 has 14 residues. Germline V CDR1 and CDR2: SGHTA, FQGNSA. The CDR3 sequence: CASSLQGARETQYF. In DNA, the CDR3 is TGTGCCAGCAGCTTACAGGGGGCGCGAGAGACCCAGTACTTC.

The chain uses TRBV6-2 or TRBV6-3 and TRBJ1-2; 8 bases are a match to TRBD1. Looked up from germline, CDR1 is MNHEY and CDR2 is SVGEGT. Germline trimming cut 3 bases from V and 6 bases from J; bases unmatched to any gene: 3. The CDR3 is 13 residues long. The CDR3 sequence: CASSYSGGDGYTF. CDR3 DNA: TGTGCCAGCAGTTATTCAGGGGGCGATGGCTACACCTTC.

This clonotype was recorded a few times. The rearrangement uses TRBV20-1 and TRBJ1-2; D may be TRBD1 (5 bases). The CDR3 is 13 residues long. Between the trimmed V and J ends, which lost 6 bases and 7 bases, there was a span of 18 bases. Germline V gene data show CDR1 as DFQATT and CDR2 as SNEGSKA (reference sequence). CDR3 loop: CSARPLGRGGYTF. The CDR3 DNA sequence: TGCAGTGCAAGGCCCTTAGGGAGGGGTGGCTACACCTTC.

The chain joins TRBV6-2 or TRBV6-3 to TRBJ1-5; D is perhaps TRBD1 (5 bases). V was trimmed by 0 bases and J by 6 bases, leaving 9 bases between them. Germline CDR1 MNHEY, CDR2 SVGEGT. CDR3 length equals 14 residues. The CDR3 bases are TGTGCCAGCAGTTACTCGACAGACACTCAGCCCCAGCATTTT. Translated: CASSYSTDTQPQHF.

This clonotype occurred once. This chain links TRBV7-8 with TRBJ2-7; 7 bases fit TRBD2. V was pared by 5 bases and J by 4 bases, with 8 bases of the junction left unmatched. Germline V gives CDR1 SGHVS, CDR2 FQNEAQ. The CDR3 loop spans 14 amino acids. Here the CDR3 reads CASSRLAVGYEQYF. The CDR3 DNA sequence: TGTGCCAGCAGCCGACTAGCTGTTGGTTACGAGCAGTACTTC.

The V and J genes are TRBV29-1 and TRBJ1-6, with 7 bases identical to TRBD1. V shed 6 bases, J shed 9 bases, and the junction held 8 bases outside the gene matches. CDR3 length: 13 residues. Germline V gene data show CDR1 as SQVTM and CDR2 as ANQGSEA. For the CDR3, the DNA is TGCAGCGTATTGACAGGGTTTGGTTCACCCCTCCACTTT. Amino acids: CSVLTGFGSPLHF. The variable domain in full, with the rest retrieved from reference TRBV29-1 and TRBJ1-6, is SAVISQKPSRDICQRGTSLTIQCQVDSQVTMMFWYRQQPGQSLTLIATANQGSEATYESGFVIDKFPISRPNLTFSTLTVSNMSPEDSSIYLCSVLTGFGSPLHFGNGTRLTVT.

In its sample, this clonotype is medium-sized. The rearrangement joins TRBV20-1 to TRBJ1-2; TRBD1 might be the D (5 bases). Germline-derived CDR1 and CDR2 are DFQATT and SNEGSKA (reference sequence). V lost 1 base and J lost 8, with 17 bases in between. The CDR3 runs 14 residues. CDR3 sequence: CSARGDGSRTGYTF. In DNA, the CDR3 is TGCAGTGCTAGAGGGGACGGATCCCGGACGGGCTACACCTTC.

This sequence joins TRBV20-1 and TRBJ1-5, with unresolved D. CDR1 is DFQATT, CDR2 SNEGSKA, per germline (reference sequence). CDR3 length: 16 residues. Trimming removed 0 bases at V and 0 bases at J, with 12 bases between. The CDR3 loop reads CSARDQTKPSNQPQHF. CDR3 DNA: TGCAGTGCTAGAGATCAGACAAAACCTAGCAATCAGCCCCAGCATTTT.

This rearrangement joins TRBV2 to TRBJ2-3; 9 nucleotides align to TRBD2. Germline values: CDR1 SNHLY, CDR2 FYNNEI. The CDR3 loop spans 20 amino acids. V lost 0 bases to trimming and J lost 4 bases; unmatched junction nucleotides: 17. This CDR3 is CASSEARLAGRGITADTQYF. CDR3 nucleotide sequence: TGTGCCAGCAGTGAAGCTAGGCTAGCGGGGAGAGGTATTACAGCAGATACGCAGTATTTT. Combining the CDR3 with reference TRBV2 and TRBJ2-3 gives the whole variable domain EPEVTQTPSHQVTQMGQEVILRCVPISNHLYFYWYRQILGQKVEFLVSFYNNEISEKSEIFDDQFSVERPDGSNFTLKIRSTKLEDSAMYFCASSEARLAGRGITADTQYFGPGTRLTVL.

The chain is built from TRBV2 and TRBJ1-5; 7 bases align to TRBD1. The CDR3 length is 14 residues. Germline-derived CDR1 and CDR2 are SNHLY and FYNNEI. V trimming: 5 bases; J trimming: 5 bases; junction bases outside the gene matches: 6. The CDR3 region has the DNA TGTGCCAGCAGTCGACAGGGTACGGATCAGCCCCAGCATTTT. Amino acid sequence: CASSRQGTDQPQHF.

This clonotype was detected only a few times. This rearrangement joins TRBV6-2 or TRBV6-3 to TRBJ2-5, with 11 bases that match TRBD1. The V segment lost 6 bases and the J segment 7 bases; nucleotides outside the gene matches: 4. In germline, CDR1 is MNHEY, CDR2 SVGEGT. This CDR3 is 13 amino acids long. CDR3 DNA: TGTGCCAGCAGAAGGGGACAGGGGGGGACCCAGTACTTC. Encoded protein: CASRRGQGGTQYF.